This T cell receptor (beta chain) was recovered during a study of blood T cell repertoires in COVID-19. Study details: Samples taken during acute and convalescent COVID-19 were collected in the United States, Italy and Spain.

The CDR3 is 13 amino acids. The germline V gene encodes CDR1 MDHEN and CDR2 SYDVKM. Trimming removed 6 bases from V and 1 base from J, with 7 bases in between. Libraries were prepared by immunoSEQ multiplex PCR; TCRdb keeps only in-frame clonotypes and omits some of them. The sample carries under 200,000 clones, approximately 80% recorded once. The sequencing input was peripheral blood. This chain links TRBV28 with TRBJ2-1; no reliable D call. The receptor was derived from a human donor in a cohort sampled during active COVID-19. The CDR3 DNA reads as TGTGCCAGCAGCCCGAGATCCTACAATGAGCAGTTCTTC. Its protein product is CASSPRSYNEQFF.